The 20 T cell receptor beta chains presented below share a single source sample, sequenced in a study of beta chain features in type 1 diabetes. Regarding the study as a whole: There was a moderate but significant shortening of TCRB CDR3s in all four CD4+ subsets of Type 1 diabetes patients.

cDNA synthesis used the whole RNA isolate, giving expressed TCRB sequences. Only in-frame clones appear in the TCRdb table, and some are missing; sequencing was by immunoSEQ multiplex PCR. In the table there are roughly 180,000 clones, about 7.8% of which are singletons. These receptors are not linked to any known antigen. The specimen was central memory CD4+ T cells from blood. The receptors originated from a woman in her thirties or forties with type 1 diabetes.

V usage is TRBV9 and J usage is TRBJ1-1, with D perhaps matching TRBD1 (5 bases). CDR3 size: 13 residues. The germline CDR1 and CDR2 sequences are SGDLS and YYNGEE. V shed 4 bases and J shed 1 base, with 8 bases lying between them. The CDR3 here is CASSPTENTEAFF. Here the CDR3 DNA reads TGTGCCAGCAGCCCGACAGAGAACACTGAAGCTTTCTTT.

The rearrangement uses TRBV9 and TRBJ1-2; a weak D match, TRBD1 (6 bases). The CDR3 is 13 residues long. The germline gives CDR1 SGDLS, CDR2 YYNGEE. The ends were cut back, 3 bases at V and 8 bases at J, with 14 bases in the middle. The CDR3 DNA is TGTGCCAGCAGCGCCTCACAGGGCCTGGGCTACACCTTC. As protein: CASSASQGLGYTF.

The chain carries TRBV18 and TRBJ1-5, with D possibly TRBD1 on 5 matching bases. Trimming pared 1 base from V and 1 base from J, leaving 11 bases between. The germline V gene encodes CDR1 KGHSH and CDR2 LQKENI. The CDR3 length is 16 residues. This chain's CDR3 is CASSPRGGNSNQPQHF. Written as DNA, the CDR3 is TGTGCCAGCTCACCACGGGGCGGGAACAGCAATCAGCCCCAGCATTTT.

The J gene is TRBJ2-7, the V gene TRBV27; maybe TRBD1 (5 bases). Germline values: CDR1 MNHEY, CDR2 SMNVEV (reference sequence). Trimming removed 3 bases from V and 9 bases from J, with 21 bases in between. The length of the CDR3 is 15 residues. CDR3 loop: CASSFSQAVPTRQYF. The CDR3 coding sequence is TGTGCCAGCAGTTTTTCACAGGCTGTTCCTACGAGGCAGTACTTC.

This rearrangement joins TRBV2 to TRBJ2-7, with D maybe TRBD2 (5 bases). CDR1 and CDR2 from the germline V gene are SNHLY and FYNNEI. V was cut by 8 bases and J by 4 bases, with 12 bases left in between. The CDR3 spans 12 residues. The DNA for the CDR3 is TGTGCCAGCGGGTTGTGGACTTACGAGCAGTACTTC. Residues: CASGLWTYEQYF.

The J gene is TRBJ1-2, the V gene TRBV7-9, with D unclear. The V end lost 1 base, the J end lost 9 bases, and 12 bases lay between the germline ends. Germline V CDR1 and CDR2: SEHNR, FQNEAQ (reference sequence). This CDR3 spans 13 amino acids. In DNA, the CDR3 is TGTGCCAGCAGCTTAGACAGTGGGAGGAGCTACACCTTC. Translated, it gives CASSLDSGRSYTF. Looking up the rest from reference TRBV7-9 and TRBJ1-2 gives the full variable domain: DTGVSQNPRHKITKRGQNVTFRCDPISEHNRLYWYRQTLGQGPEFLTYFQNEAQLEKSRLLSDRFSAERPKGSFSTLEIQRTEQGDSAMYLCASSLDSGRSYTFGSGTRLTVV.

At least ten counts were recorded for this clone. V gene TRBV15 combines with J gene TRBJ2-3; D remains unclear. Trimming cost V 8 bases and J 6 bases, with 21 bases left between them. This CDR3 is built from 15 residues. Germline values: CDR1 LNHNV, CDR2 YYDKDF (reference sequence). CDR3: CATADWNLIGDTQYF. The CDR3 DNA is TGTGCCACCGCCGACTGGAACTTGATCGGTGATACGCAGTATTTT. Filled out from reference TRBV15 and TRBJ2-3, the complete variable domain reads DAMVIQNPRYQVTQFGKPVTLSCSQTLNHNVMYWYQQKSSQAPKLLFHYYDKDFNNEADTPDNFQSRRPNTSFCFLDIRSPGLGDTAMYLCATADWNLIGDTQYFGPGTRLTVL.

The chain's CDR3 is CSVERGTGGYNEQFF. CDR3 bases: TGCAGCGTTGAGAGGGGGACAGGAGGTTACAATGAGCAGTTCTTC. This rearrangement joins TRBV29-1 to TRBJ2-1, with TRBD1 matching over 8 bases. The germline V gene encodes CDR1 SQVTM and CDR2 ANQGSEA. The CDR3 loop spans 15 amino acids. J was trimmed by 4 bases and V by 3 bases; bases with no gene match: 8.

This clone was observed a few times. CDR3: CASRGQGIQETQYF. The CDR3 DNA reads as TGCGCCAGCAGGGGACAGGGAATCCAAGAGACCCAGTACTTC. V gene TRBV5-1 combines with J gene TRBJ2-5; TRBD1 agrees at 9 bases. This CDR3 contains 14 residues. The ends lost 5 bases at V and 1 base at J; junction bases unmatched: 3. The germline gives CDR1 SGHRS, CDR2 YFSETQ.

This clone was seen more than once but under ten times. The CDR3 region is CASSGLSGVYNEQFF. The CDR3 coding sequence is TGTGCCAGCAGTGGGCTTAGCGGTGTCTACAATGAGCAGTTCTTC. The chain carries TRBV2 and TRBJ2-1; tentatively, D is TRBD2 (6 bases). Trimming took 4 bases from V and 3 from J, leaving 13 bases between them. CDR3 length equals 15 residues. Germline CDR1 and CDR2: SNHLY and FYNNEI.

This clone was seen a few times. CDR3 region: CSVGTGTINYGYTF. CDR3 sequence (DNA): TGCAGCGTCGGGACAGGGACTATTAACTATGGCTACACCTTC. This chain connects TRBV29-1 to TRBJ1-2, with 9 bases matching TRBD1. CDR3 length equals 14 residues. CDR1 and CDR2 (germline): SQVTM, ANQGSEA. The junction had 6 bases not matched to a gene; V was cut back by 6 bases and J by 1 base.

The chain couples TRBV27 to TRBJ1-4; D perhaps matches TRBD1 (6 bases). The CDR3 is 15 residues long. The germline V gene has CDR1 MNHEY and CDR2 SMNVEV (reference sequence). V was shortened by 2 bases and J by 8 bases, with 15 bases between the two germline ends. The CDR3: CASSLQGGGWEKLFF. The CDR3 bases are TGTGCCAGCAGTTTACAAGGGGGAGGGTGGGAAAAACTGTTTTTT.

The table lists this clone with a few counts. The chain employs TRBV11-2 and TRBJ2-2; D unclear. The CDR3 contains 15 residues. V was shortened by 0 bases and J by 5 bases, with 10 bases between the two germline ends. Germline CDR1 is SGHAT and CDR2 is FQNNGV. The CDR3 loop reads CASSLERRATGELFF. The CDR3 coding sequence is TGTGCCAGCAGCTTAGAGAGGAGAGCAACCGGGGAGCTGTTTTTT.

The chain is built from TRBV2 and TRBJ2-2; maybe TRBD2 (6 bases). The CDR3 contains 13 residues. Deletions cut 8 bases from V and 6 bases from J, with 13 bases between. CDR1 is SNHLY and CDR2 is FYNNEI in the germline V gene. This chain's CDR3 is CASFRAGPGELFF. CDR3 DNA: TGTGCCAGCTTTCGCGCGGGGCCCGGGGAGCTGTTTTTT. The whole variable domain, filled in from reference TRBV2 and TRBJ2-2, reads EPEVTQTPSHQVTQMGQEVILRCVPISNHLYFYWYRQILGQKVEFLVSFYNNEISEKSEIFDDQFSVERPDGSNFTLKIRSTKLEDSAMYFCASFRAGPGELFFGEGSRLTVL.

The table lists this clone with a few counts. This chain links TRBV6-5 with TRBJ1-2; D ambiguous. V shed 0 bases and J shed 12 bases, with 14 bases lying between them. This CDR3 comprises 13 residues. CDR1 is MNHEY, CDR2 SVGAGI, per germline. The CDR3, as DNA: TGTGCCAGCAGTTACTCGCCCCCGAGGGCCCACACCTTC. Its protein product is CASSYSPPRAHTF.

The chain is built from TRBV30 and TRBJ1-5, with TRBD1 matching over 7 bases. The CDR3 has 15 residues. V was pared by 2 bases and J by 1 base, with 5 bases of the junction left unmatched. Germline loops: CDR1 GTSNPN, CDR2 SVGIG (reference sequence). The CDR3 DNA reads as TGTGCCTGGAGTCTGACAGGGTCGAGCAATCAGCCCCAGCATTTT. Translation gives CAWSLTGSSNQPQHF.

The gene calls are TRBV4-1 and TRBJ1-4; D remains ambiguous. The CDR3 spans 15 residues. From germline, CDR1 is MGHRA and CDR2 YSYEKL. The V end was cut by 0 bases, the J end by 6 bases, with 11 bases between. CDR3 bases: TGCGCCAGCAGCCAAGAGCCAGTACGGGATGAAAAACTGTTTTTT. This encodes CASSQEPVRDEKLFF.

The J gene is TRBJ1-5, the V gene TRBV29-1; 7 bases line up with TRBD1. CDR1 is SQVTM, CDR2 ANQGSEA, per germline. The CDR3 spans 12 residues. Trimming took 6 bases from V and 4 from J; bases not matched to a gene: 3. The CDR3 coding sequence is TGCAGCGTGACACAGGGGAATCAGCCCCAGCATTTT. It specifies CSVTQGNQPQHF.

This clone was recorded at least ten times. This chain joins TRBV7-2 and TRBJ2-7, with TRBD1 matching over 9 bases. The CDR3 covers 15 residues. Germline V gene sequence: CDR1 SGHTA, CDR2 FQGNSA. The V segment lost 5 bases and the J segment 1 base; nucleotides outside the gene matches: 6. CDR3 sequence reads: CASSPDRGGSYEQYF. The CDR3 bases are TGTGCCAGCAGCCCCGACAGGGGGGGGTCCTACGAGCAGTACTTC.

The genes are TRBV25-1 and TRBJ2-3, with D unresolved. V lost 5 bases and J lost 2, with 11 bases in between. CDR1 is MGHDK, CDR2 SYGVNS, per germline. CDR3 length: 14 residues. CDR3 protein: CASSPPRLTDTQYF. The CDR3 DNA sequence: TGTGCCAGCAGTCCCCCTAGGCTCACAGATACGCAGTATTTT.